These 16 T cell receptor beta chains came from one sample sequenced in a study of T cells expressing NK-cell markers. One entry per CDR3 protein, without DNA, is what TCRdb gives after re-calling the 5' RACE reads. This listing includes more than 400,000 distinct CDR3 sequences. The specimen was blood T cells: a sorted CD56 or NKG2C T cell subset, CD4+ or CD8+ T cells, or bulk PBMC T cells (not recorded which). Every receptor here comes from a woman aged 18 to 75 in good health.

J is TRBJ2-3 and V is TRBV7-2; TCRdb's assignment of TRBD1 cannot be checked, as there is no DNA. This CDR3 is 15 amino acids long. Germline V gives CDR1 SGHTA, CDR2 FQGNSA. The CDR3 loop reads CASRPDRGQLSTQYF.

The J gene is TRBJ2-3, the V gene TRBV7-2; as DNA is missing, the TRBD1 call by TCRdb cannot be tested. Germline loops: CDR1 SGHTA, CDR2 FQGNSA. The CDR3 totals 14 residues. This chain's CDR3 is CASRRQGATDTQYF.

The chain recombines TRBV30 with TRBJ1-4. The CDR3 is 14 residues long. Germline values: CDR1 GTSNPN, CDR2 SVGIG (reference sequence). The CDR3 sequence: CAWSVRSGWEKLFF.

The chain carries TRBV7-9 and TRBJ2-7; TCRdb's assignment of TRBD1 cannot be checked, as there is no DNA. The length of the CDR3 is 14 residues. The germline gives CDR1 SEHNR, CDR2 FQNEAQ (reference sequence). The CDR3 sequence is CASSPTGGEYEQYF.

The V call is TRBV7-3, the J call TRBJ2-3. The CDR3 runs to 14 residues. Germline values: CDR1 SGHTA, CDR2 FQGTGA. CDR3 residues: CASSLTLAGDTQYF.

The gene calls are TRBV7-2 and TRBJ1-2; TCRdb outputs TRBD1, but without DNA this stays unchecked. The CDR3 contains 13 residues. CDR1 and CDR2 (germline): SGHTA, FQGNSA. The CDR3 protein is CASTVTGNYGYTF.

This chain links TRBV20-1 with TRBJ2-1. The CDR3 extends over 14 amino acids. Germline CDR1 reads DFQATT; CDR2 reads SNEGSKA (reference sequence). CDR3 protein: CSAIPRDSYNEQFF.

The CDR3 region is CASSVRLAGAADTQYF. The chain uses TRBV9 and TRBJ2-3; TCRdb's D gene call, TRBD2, goes unchecked for lack of DNA. The germline V gene has CDR1 SGDLS and CDR2 YYNGEE. This CDR3 has 16 amino acids.

The J gene is TRBJ2-2, the V gene TRBV24-1; TCRdb's D gene call, TRBD1, goes unchecked for lack of DNA. In germline, CDR1 is KGHDR, CDR2 SFDVKD. The CDR3 sequence is 15 residues long. This chain's CDR3 is CATSDRTGGPGELFF.

The rearrangement joins TRBV10-1 to TRBJ2-3; TCRdb calls TRBD1, which cannot be checked without DNA. Germline assignment: CDR1 WNHNN and CDR2 SYGVQD (reference sequence). This CDR3 region has 14 residues. This CDR3 reads CASSGDSLPDTQYF.

V and J are TRBV6-2 or TRBV6-3 and TRBJ1-1; TCRdb's assignment of TRBD1 cannot be checked, as there is no DNA. The CDR3 covers 14 residues. Germline CDR1 reads MNHEY; CDR2 reads SVGEGT. CDR3 protein: CASSPGPSLTEAFF.

This sequence joins TRBV4-3 and TRBJ1-1; the D call of TRBD1 rests on TCRdb alone, since no DNA is present to check it. The CDR3 has 15 residues. CDR1 LGHNA and CDR2 YSLEER come from the germline V gene. CDR3 loop: CASSQGTGLNTEAFF.

The V and J genes are TRBV7-2 and TRBJ2-3; TCRdb's D call of TRBD1 is untestable without DNA. Germline V lookup: CDR1 SGHTA, CDR2 FQGNSA. This CDR3 region has 15 residues. The CDR3 protein is CASSAGQGGANTQYF. The entire variable domain, with the rest obtained from reference TRBV7-2 and TRBJ2-3, is as follows: GAGVSQSPSNKVTEKGKDVELRCDPISGHTALYWYRQSLGQGLEFLIYFQGNSAPDKSGLPSDRFSAERTGGSVSTLTIQRTQQEDSAVYLCASSAGQGGANTQYFGPGTRLTVL.

CDR3 loop: CASSLSGGTRSDTQYF. This sequence joins TRBV9 and TRBJ2-3; as DNA is missing, the TRBD2 call by TCRdb cannot be tested. CDR3 length: 16 amino acids. Germline V gene sequence: CDR1 SGDLS, CDR2 YYNGEE.

The chain has TRBV7-2 and TRBJ2-2; TCRdb picks TRBD1, but there is no DNA to check that call. The CDR3 sequence is 16 residues long. Germline V CDR1 and CDR2: SGHTA, FQGNSA. The CDR3 is CASSLAASGGHGELFF.

The CDR3 is CASSLAVWSNSYNEQFF. The chain uses TRBV7-8 and TRBJ2-1. The CDR3 consists of 17 residues. Germline CDR1 is SGHVS and CDR2 is FQNEAQ. Based on the CDR3 plus reference TRBV7-8 and TRBJ2-1, the full variable domain is GAGVSQSPRYKVAKRGQDVALRCDPISGHVSLFWYQQALGQGPEFLTYFQNEAQLDKSGLPSDRFFAERPEGSVSTLKIQRTQQEDSAVYLCASSLAVWSNSYNEQFFGPGTRLTVL.